Reported below is one TCR beta chain. This specimen belongs to a study of blood T cell repertoires in COVID-19. About the study: Some COVID-19 samples were acute and others convalescent; all came from the United States, Italy and Spain. In each case, the material was cDNA or gDNA derived from T cells, B-cell-depleted T cells, or PBMCs.

Germline V lookup: CDR1 SGHVS, CDR2 FQNEAQ. V shed 5 bases and J 3 bases; nucleotides not matched to a gene: 6. This CDR3 has 14 amino acids. Authors' data handling: Estimated nucleated cell counts came from reference gene primer amplification. Sequencing was performed with immunoSEQ multiplex PCR; in TCRdb, only in-frame clones are kept and a portion is missing. Clone size and V and J calls were adopted from that table, with D and trimming inferred from the DNA. The sample has over 250,000 clones, about four fifths seen once. V usage is TRBV7-8 and J usage is TRBJ2-7; 8 bases align to TRBD1. This TCR came from a woman between 45 and 60 years old who had recovered from COVID-19. What was sequenced was peripheral blood. The CDR3 loop is CASSPTGARYEQYF. The DNA for the CDR3 is TGTGCCAGCAGCCCGACAGGGGCTCGCTACGAGCAGTACTTC.